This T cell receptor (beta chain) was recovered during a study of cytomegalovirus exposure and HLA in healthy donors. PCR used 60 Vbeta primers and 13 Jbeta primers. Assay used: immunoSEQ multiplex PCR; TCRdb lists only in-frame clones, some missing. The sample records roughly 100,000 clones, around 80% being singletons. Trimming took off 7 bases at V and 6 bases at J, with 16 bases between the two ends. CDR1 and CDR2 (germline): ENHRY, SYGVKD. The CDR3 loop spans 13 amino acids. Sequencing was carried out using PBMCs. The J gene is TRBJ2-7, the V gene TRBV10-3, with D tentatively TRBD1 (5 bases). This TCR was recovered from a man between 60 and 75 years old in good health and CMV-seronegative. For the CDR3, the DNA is TGTGCCATCAACCTGAGTCTAGGGGCCGAGCAGTACTTC. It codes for CAINLSLGAEQYF.